One and the same sample provided the 7 T cell receptor beta chains below, sequenced in a study of cytomegalovirus exposure and HLA in healthy donors (dated by TCRdb to the late 2010s). The library came from the immunoSEQ multiplex PCR assay. For the multiplex PCR, a mixture combining 60 forward primers for TCR Vbeta segments and 13 reverse primers for TCR Jbeta segments was used. This is the immuneACCESS table as TCRdb keeps it, with only in-frame sequences that have V and J called. A part of the clones is gone; compared with another copy, unresolved V genes explain less than half, and the rest is unexplained. This sample gives more than 150,000 clones in total; 78% of them show up just once. The top ten constitute 4.5% to 7.5% of the sample. Sequenced input: PBMCs. These receptor sequences come from a woman in her twenties or thirties in good health and CMV-seropositive.

This sequence joins TRBV28 and TRBJ2-3, with 13 positions matching TRBD2. In germline, CDR1 is MDHEN, CDR2 SYDVKM. V shed 1 base, J shed 2 bases, and the junction held 6 bases outside the gene matches. The CDR3 has 18 residues. The CDR3 loop is CASSLFRTSGGTTDTQYF. CDR3 in DNA: TGTGCCAGCAGTTTATTTCGGACTAGCGGGGGAACCACAGATACGCAGTATTTT.

This clone showed up just a few times. The rearrangement links TRBV4-2 to TRBJ2-7; 9 nucleotides line up with TRBD2. This CDR3 is 15 amino acids long. The J segment lost 1 base and the V segment lost 1 base, leaving 2 bases of the junction unmatched. CDR1 is LGHNA and CDR2 is YNFKEQ in the germline V gene. CDR3 in amino acids: CASSQATSGSYEQYF. The DNA for the CDR3 is TGTGCCAGCAGCCAAGCGACTAGCGGTTCCTACGAGCAGTACTTC.

This clone has a handful of counts. The chain joins TRBV6-5 to TRBJ1-1, with D maybe TRBD1 (5 bases). Looked up from germline, CDR1 is MNHEY and CDR2 is SVGAGI. Trimming removed 3 bases from V and 3 bases from J, with 8 bases in between. The CDR3 consists of 13 residues. CDR3 sequence: CASSYGGDTEAFF. The CDR3 DNA is TGTGCCAGCAGTTATGGGGGGGACACTGAAGCTTTCTTT.

The chain uses TRBV7-9 and TRBJ2-7, with D hard to call. Germline V lookup: CDR1 SEHNR, CDR2 FQNEAQ (reference sequence). V was cut by 1 base and J by 1 base, with 5 bases left in between. The CDR3 loop spans 13 amino acids. CDR3 in amino acids: CASSLVASYEQYF. The CDR3 bases are TGTGCCAGCAGCTTAGTGGCTTCCTACGAGCAGTACTTC.

This clone has only a few counts. The chain has TRBV7-9 and TRBJ2-7; TRBD1 matches at 9 bases. CDR1 is SEHNR and CDR2 is FQNEAQ in the germline V gene (reference sequence). V dropped 4 bases and J dropped 2; count of bases not matched to a gene: 3. This CDR3 has 14 residues. This CDR3 is CASSSGTGTYEQYF. CDR3 bases: TGTGCCAGCAGCTCGGGGACAGGGACCTACGAGCAGTACTTC.

V gene TRBV27 combines with J gene TRBJ1-2, with 10 bases identical to TRBD1. Trimming took 5 bases from V and 4 from J; bases not matched to a gene: 10. There are 16 residues in the CDR3. The germline CDR1 and CDR2 sequences are MNHEY and SMNVEV (reference sequence). CDR3 nucleotides: TGTGCCAGCAGTCCACGACAGGGGGCGCGGATCTATGGCTACACCTTC. Encoded protein: CASSPRQGARIYGYTF.

This sequence joins TRBV11-3 and TRBJ2-3, with a weak D call TRBD2 (6 bases). V was shortened by 5 bases and J by 5 bases, with 14 bases between the two germline ends. CDR1 and CDR2 (germline): SGHNT, YENEEA. This CDR3 has 14 amino acids. The CDR3 is CASSVGVGGDTQYF. CDR3 nucleotides: TGTGCCAGCAGCGTCGGGGTGGGAGGAGATACGCAGTATTTT. Full variable domain (missing parts from reference TRBV11-3 and TRBJ2-3): EAGVVQSPRYKIIEKKQPVAFWCNPISGHNTLYWYLQNLGQGPELLIRYENEEAVDDSQLPKDRFSAERLKGVDSTLKIQPAELGDSAVYLCASSVGVGGDTQYFGPGTRLTVL.